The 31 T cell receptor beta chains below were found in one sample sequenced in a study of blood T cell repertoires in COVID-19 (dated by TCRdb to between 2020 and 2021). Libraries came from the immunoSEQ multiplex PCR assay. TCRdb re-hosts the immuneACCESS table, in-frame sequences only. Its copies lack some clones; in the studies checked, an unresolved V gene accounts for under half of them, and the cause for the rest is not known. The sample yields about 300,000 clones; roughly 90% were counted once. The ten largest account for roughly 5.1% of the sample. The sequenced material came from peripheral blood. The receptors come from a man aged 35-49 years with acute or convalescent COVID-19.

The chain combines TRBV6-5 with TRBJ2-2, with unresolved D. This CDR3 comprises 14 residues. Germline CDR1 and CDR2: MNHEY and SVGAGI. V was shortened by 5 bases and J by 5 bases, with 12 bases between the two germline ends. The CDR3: CASSRLVGTGELFF. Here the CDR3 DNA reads TGTGCCAGCAGTCGGCTAGTTGGGACCGGGGAGCTGTTTTTT.

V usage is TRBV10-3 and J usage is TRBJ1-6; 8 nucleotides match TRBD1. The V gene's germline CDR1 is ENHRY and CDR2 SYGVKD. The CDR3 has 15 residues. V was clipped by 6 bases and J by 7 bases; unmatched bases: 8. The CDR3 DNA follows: TGTGCCATCAGCCAGGGGGCGAGTGGAAATTCACCCCTCCACTTT. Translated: CAISQGASGNSPLHF.

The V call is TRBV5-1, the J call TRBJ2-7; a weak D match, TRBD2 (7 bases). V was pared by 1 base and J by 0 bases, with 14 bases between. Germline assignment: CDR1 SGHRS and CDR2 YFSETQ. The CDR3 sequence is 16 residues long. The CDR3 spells CASSLRGGSSSYEQYF. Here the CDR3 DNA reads TGCGCCAGCAGCTTGAGGGGGGGCTCAAGCTCCTACGAGCAGTACTTC.

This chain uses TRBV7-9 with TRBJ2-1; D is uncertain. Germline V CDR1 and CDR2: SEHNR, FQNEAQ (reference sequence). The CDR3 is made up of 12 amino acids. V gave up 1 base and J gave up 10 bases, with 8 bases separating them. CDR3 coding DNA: TGTGCCAGCAGCTTAGGGCCTAGAGAGCAGTTCTTC. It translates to CASSLGPREQFF.

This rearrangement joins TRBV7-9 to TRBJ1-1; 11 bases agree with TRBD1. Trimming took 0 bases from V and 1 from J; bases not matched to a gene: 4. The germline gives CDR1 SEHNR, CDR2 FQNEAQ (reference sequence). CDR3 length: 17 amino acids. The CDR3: CASSLAGTGGSNTEAFF. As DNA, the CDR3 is TGTGCCAGCAGCTTAGCCGGGACAGGGGGATCGAACACTGAAGCTTTCTTT. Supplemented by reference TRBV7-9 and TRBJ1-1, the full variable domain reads DTGVSQNPRHKITKRGQNVTFRCDPISEHNRLYWYRQTLGQGPEFLTYFQNEAQLEKSRLLSDRFSAERPKGSFSTLEIQRTEQGDSAMYLCASSLAGTGGSNTEAFFGQGTRLTVV.

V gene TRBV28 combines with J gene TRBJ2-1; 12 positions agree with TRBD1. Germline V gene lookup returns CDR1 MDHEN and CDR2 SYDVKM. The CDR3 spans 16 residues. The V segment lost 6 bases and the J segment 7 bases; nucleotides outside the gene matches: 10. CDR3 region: CASSWLGQGAKNEQFF. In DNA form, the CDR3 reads TGTGCCAGCAGCTGGTTGGGACAGGGGGCGAAGAATGAGCAGTTCTTC.

Here the CDR3 DNA reads TGTGCCAGTAGTTCCTCCTCCGGGACAGGCAATCAGCCCCAGCATTTT. Its protein is CASSSSSGTGNQPQHF. The chain employs TRBV19 and TRBJ1-5; TRBD1 aligns across 7 bases. V was clipped by 5 bases and J by 2 bases; unmatched bases: 9. This CDR3 contains 16 residues. In germline, CDR1 is LNHDA, CDR2 SQIVND (reference sequence). The whole variable domain, filled in from reference TRBV19 and TRBJ1-5, reads DGGITQSPKYLFRKEGQNVTLSCEQNLNHDAMYWYRQDPGQGLRLIYYSQIVNDFQKGDIAEGYSVSREKKESFPLTVTSAQKNPTAFYLCASSSSSGTGNQPQHFGDGTRLSIL.

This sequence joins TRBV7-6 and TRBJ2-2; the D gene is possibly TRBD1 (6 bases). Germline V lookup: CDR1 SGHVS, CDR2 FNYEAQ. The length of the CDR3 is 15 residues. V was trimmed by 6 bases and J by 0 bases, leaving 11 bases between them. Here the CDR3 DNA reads TGTGCCAGCAGTCTGGACAGCCCGAACACCGGGGAGCTGTTTTTT. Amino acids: CASSLDSPNTGELFF.

CDR3 in DNA: TGCGCCAGCAGCTTGGCCGAGATTCAAGAGCTGTTTTTT. This gives the protein CASSLAEIQELFF. J is TRBJ2-2 and V is TRBV5-1, with unresolved D. V dropped 0 bases and J dropped 11 bases, with 11 bases sitting between them. This CDR3 has 13 amino acids. Germline CDR1 SGHRS, CDR2 YFSETQ.

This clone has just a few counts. For the CDR3, the DNA is TGTGCCAGCAGCCCGCGGAGACAGGGGAGAAGCACAGATACGCAGTATTTT. Its translation: CASSPRRQGRSTDTQYF. The chain employs TRBV7-6 and TRBJ2-3, with 8 bases fitting TRBD1. Germline V gene data show CDR1 as SGHVS and CDR2 as FNYEAQ. The V segment lost 5 bases and the J segment 0 bases; nucleotides outside the gene matches: 10. The CDR3 loop spans 17 amino acids.

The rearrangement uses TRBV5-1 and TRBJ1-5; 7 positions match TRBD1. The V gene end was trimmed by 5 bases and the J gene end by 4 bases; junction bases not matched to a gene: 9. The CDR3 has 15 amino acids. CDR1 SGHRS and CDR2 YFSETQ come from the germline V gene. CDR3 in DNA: TGCGCCAGCAGTTCTGAGGGGGCATATAATCAGCCCCAGCATTTT. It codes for CASSSEGAYNQPQHF.

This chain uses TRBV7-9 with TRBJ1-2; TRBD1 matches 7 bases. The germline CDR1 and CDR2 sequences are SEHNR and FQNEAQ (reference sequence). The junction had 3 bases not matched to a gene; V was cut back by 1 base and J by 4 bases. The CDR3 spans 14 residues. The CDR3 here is CASSLGDSFYGYTF. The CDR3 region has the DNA TGTGCCAGCAGCTTAGGGGACAGTTTCTATGGCTACACCTTC.

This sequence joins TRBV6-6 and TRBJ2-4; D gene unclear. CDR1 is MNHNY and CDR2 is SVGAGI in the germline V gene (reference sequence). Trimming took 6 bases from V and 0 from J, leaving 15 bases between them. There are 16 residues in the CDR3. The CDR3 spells CASSLQQLLAKNIQYF. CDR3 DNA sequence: TGTGCCAGCAGCTTACAGCAACTTCTAGCCAAAAACATTCAGTACTTC.

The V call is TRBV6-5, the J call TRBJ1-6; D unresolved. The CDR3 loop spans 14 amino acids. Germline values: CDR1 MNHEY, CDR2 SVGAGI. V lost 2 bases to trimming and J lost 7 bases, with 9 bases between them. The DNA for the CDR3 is TGTGCCAGCAGTTACGACGGGAAGAATTCACCCCTCCACTTT. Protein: CASSYDGKNSPLHF.

The CDR3 is CASSVGVREYLYTF. CDR3 nucleotide sequence: TGTGCCAGCAGCGTAGGCGTCAGGGAATATCTCTACACCTTC. The chain has TRBV9 and TRBJ1-2; the D gene is possibly TRBD1 (5 bases). The germline V gene encodes CDR1 SGDLS and CDR2 YYNGEE. Between the trimmed V and J ends, which lost 0 bases and 10 bases, there was a span of 16 bases. CDR3 length: 14 amino acids. The full variable domain, with the rest looked up from reference TRBV9 and TRBJ1-2, is DSGVTQTPKHLITATGQRVTLRCSPRSGDLSVYWYQQSLDQGLQFLIQYYNGEERAKGNILERFSAQQFPDLHSELNLSSLELGDSALYFCASSVGVREYLYTFGSGTRLTVV.

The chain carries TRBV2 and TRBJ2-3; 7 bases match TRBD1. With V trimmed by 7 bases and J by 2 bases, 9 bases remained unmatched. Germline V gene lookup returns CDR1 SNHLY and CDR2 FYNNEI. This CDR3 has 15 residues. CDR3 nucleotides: TGTGCCAGCATGGCCAGGGACAGTAACACAGATACGCAGTATTTT. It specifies CASMARDSNTDTQYF.

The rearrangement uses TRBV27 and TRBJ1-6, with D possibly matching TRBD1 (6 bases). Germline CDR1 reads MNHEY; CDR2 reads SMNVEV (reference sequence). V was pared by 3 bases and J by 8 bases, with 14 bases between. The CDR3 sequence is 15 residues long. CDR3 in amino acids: CASSFYPTGYSPLHF. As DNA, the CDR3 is TGTGCCAGCAGTTTCTACCCGACAGGATATTCACCCCTCCACTTT.

CDR3 region: CATSEFTLPTPGQDQPQHF. CDR3 DNA: TGTGCCACCAGTGAGTTTACCCTCCCAACTCCGGGACAGGATCAGCCCCAGCATTTT. The rearrangement links TRBV24-1 to TRBJ1-5, with 8 bases lining up with TRBD1. Germline-derived CDR1 and CDR2 are KGHDR and SFDVKD. The CDR3 consists of 19 residues. V lost 4 bases and J lost 5; bases outside the gene matches: 18.

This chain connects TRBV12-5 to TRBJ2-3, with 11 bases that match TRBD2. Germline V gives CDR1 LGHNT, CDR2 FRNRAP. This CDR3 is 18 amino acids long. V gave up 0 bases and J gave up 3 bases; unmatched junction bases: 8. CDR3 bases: TGTGCTAGTGGTTTGGTCCAAGATAGCGGGGGGGCTACAGATACGCAGTATTTT. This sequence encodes CASGLVQDSGGATDTQYF.

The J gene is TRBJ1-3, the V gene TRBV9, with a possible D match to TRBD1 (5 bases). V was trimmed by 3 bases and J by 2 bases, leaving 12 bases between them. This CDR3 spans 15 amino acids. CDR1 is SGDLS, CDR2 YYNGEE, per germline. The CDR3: CASSGGTATGNTIYF. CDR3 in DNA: TGTGCCAGCAGCGGGGGGACTGCAACTGGAAACACCATATATTTT. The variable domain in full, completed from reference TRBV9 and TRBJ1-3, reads DSGVTQTPKHLITATGQRVTLRCSPRSGDLSVYWYQQSLDQGLQFLIQYYNGEERAKGNILERFSAQQFPDLHSELNLSSLELGDSALYFCASSGGTATGNTIYFGEGSWLTVV.

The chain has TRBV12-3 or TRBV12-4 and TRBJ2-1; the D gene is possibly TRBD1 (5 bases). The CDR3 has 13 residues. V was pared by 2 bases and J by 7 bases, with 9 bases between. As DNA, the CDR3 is TGTGCCAGCAGTTTATCAGGGTGGAATGAGCAGTTCTTC. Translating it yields CASSLSGWNEQFF.

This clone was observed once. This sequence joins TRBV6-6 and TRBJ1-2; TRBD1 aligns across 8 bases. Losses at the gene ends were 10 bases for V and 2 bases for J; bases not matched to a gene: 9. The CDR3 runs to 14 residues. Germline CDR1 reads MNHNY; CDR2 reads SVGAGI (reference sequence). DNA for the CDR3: TGTGCCATCTGGACAGGGAGTCCCAACTATGGCTACACCTTC. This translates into CAIWTGSPNYGYTF.

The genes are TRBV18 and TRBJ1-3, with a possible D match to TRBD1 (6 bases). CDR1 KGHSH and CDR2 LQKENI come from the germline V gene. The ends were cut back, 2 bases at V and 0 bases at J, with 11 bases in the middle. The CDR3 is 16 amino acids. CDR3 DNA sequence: TGTGCCAGCTCACCATCGGGACAAAACTCTGGAAACACCATATATTTT. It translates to CASSPSGQNSGNTIYF.

The CDR3 protein is CASSTAEKGFRGEQFF. The CDR3 nucleotides read TGTGCCAGCAGCACCGCGGAGAAGGGATTTAGGGGTGAGCAGTTCTTC. The chain is built from TRBV7-2 and TRBJ2-1; TRBD1 is a possible D gene (5 bases). The V end was cut by 5 bases, the J end by 9 bases, with 23 bases between. There are 16 residues in the CDR3. From germline, CDR1 is SGHTA and CDR2 FQGNSA.

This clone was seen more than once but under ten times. The CDR3, as DNA: TGTGCCAGCAGTGCGGGAGCGGGCATTCAGTACTTC. Encoded protein: CASSAGAGIQYF. The V call is TRBV6-4, the J call TRBJ2-4; tentatively, D is TRBD2 (6 bases). CDR3 size: 12 residues. V was clipped by 4 bases and J by 9 bases, with 10 bases between them. The germline CDR1 and CDR2 sequences are MRHNA and SNTAGT.

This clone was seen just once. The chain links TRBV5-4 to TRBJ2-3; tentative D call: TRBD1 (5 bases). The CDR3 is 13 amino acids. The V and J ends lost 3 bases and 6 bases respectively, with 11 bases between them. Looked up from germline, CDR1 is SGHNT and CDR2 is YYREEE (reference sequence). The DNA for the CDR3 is TGTGCCAGCAGCTCAGGGTTTTCGGATACGCAGTATTTT. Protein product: CASSSGFSDTQYF.

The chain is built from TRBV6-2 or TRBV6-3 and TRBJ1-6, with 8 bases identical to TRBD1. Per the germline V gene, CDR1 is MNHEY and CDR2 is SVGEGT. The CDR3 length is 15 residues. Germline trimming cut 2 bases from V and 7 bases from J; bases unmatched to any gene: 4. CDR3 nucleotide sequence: TGTGCCAGCAGTTACGCGGGACAGGAGAATTCACCCCTCCACTTT. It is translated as CASSYAGQENSPLHF.

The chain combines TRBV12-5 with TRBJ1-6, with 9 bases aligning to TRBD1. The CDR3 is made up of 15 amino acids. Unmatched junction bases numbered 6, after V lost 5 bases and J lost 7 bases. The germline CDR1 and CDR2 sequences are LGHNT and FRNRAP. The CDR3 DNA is TGTGCTAGTGGTGCTGGGACAGGGCCGAATTCACCCCTCCACTTT. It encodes CASGAGTGPNSPLHF.

The CDR3 DNA reads TGTGCCATCAGTGGGCCAATGACAGGGTATGAAAATACGCAGTATTTT. This sequence encodes CAISGPMTGYENTQYF. The gene calls are TRBV10-3 and TRBJ2-3; 7 bases line up with TRBD1. V lost 4 bases, J lost 7 bases, and 14 bases stayed unmatched. The CDR3 length is 16 residues. Germline CDR1 is ENHRY and CDR2 is SYGVKD.

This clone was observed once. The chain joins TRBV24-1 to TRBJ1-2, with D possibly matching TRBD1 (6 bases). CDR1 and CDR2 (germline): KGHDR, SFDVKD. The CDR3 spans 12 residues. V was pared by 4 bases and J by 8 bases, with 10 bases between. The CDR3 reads CATSDSGTGYTF. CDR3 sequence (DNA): TGTGCCACCAGTGACTCCGGGACAGGCTACACCTTC.

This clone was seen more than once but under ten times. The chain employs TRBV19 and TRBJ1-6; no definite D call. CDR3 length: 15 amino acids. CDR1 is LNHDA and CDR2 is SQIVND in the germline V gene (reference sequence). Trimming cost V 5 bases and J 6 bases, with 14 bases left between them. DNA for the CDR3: TGTGCCAGTAGTTTGGGGTCGGGGTTTAATTCACCCCTCCACTTT. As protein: CASSLGSGFNSPLHF.